These T cell receptor beta chains were read from a single sample in a study of T and B cells in COVID-19 patients. TCRdb redid the calling of the multiplex PCR reads with MiXCR, one entry per CDR3 protein. Of 10,000 or so distinct CDR3 sequences in the sample, around a third are singletons; the top ten hold about a sixth. The sample consisted of blood. These receptors came from a human donor with active COVID-19. Each CDR3 is given with its conserved first and last residue. The order of the fields is D gene, J gene, V gene, clone size, CDR3 DNA, CDR3 protein. D genes are given only for firm matches. Clone size is given for some rows only: seen once, a few or many times, or a class if the clone is expanded.

d_call: -
j_call: TRBJ1-1
v_call: TRBV6-1
clone_size: -
cdr3_nt: TGTGCCAGCAGGCCGGGGGGAACGACGAACACTGAAGCTTTCTTT
cdr3_aa: CASRPGGTTNTEAFF

d_call: TRBD1
j_call: TRBJ1-1
v_call: TRBV6-5
clone_size: few
cdr3_nt: TGTGCCACCAAAACGACAGGGGCGAACACTGAAGCTTTCTTT
cdr3_aa: CATKTTGANTEAFF

d_call: TRBD1
j_call: TRBJ1-5
v_call: TRBV6-5
clone_size: -
cdr3_nt: TGTGCCAGCAGGGACACAGGGGGGGTGGGTCAGCCCCAGCATTTT
cdr3_aa: CASRDTGGVGQPQHF

d_call: -
j_call: TRBJ1-2
v_call: TRBV11-1
clone_size: few
cdr3_nt: TGTGCCAGCAGCTTGGATGGGGGGCGCGTCTATGGCTACACCTTC
cdr3_aa: CASSLDGGRVYGYTF

d_call: TRBD1
j_call: TRBJ1-6
v_call: TRBV5-6
clone_size: -
cdr3_nt: TGTGCCAGCAGCACCAAACAGGGGGCCACTTCACCCCTCCACTTT
cdr3_aa: CASSTKQGATSPLHF

d_call: -
j_call: TRBJ1-3
v_call: TRBV12-3/TRBV12-4
clone_size: -
cdr3_nt: TGTGCCAGCAAAAGCCCTTGGGGAGCCTCTGGAAACACCATATATTTT
cdr3_aa: CASKSPWGASGNTIYF

d_call: -
j_call: TRBJ1-2
v_call: TRBV27
clone_size: medium-sized
cdr3_nt: TGTGCCAGCAGTTTTGGGGTGGGCTATGGCTACACCTTC
cdr3_aa: CASSFGVGYGYTF

d_call: TRBD1
j_call: TRBJ2-1
v_call: TRBV20-1
clone_size: -
cdr3_nt: TGCAGTGCTAGCGGCGGACAGGGAAACTACAATGAGCAGTTCTTC
cdr3_aa: CSASGGQGNYNEQFF

d_call: -
j_call: TRBJ2-5
v_call: TRBV19
clone_size: few
cdr3_nt: TGTGCCAGTAGTATGTTAACCTCCCAAGAGACCCAGTACTTC
cdr3_aa: CASSMLTSQETQYF

d_call: TRBD2
j_call: TRBJ2-3
v_call: TRBV5-1
clone_size: -
cdr3_nt: TGCGCCAGCAGCTTGGCTGTGACTAGCGGGCCGAACACAGATACGCAGTATTTT
cdr3_aa: CASSLAVTSGPNTDTQYF

d_call: -
j_call: TRBJ1-2
v_call: TRBV6-2/TRBV6-3
clone_size: -
cdr3_nt: TGTGCCAGCAGCCAAACAGGGCCCGGCTACACCTTC
cdr3_aa: CASSQTGPGYTF

d_call: -
j_call: TRBJ2-7
v_call: TRBV6-1
clone_size: medium-sized
cdr3_nt: TGTGCCAGCAGTGAACAGGGTGACGAGCAGTACTTC
cdr3_aa: CASSEQGDEQYF

d_call: -
j_call: TRBJ1-2
v_call: TRBV12-3/TRBV12-4
clone_size: few
cdr3_nt: TGTGCCAGCAGCTTTCCAACCCACAGGGTGGGCTATGGCTACACCTTC
cdr3_aa: CASSFPTHRVGYGYTF

d_call: -
j_call: TRBJ1-6
v_call: TRBV19
clone_size: medium-sized
cdr3_nt: TGTGCCAGTAGTATTGGTAGTAATTCACCCCTCCACTTT
cdr3_aa: CASSIGSNSPLHF

d_call: TRBD1
j_call: TRBJ1-2
v_call: TRBV27
clone_size: -
cdr3_nt: TGTGCCAGCAGTAACCGGGACAGGCCCTATGGCTACACCTTC
cdr3_aa: CASSNRDRPYGYTF

d_call: TRBD1
j_call: TRBJ2-7
v_call: TRBV18
clone_size: -
cdr3_nt: TGTGCCAGCTCACCCCCATCAGGGACAGAAAGCTCCTACGAGCAGTACTTC
cdr3_aa: CASSPPSGTESSYEQYF

d_call: -
j_call: TRBJ2-2
v_call: TRBV6-1
clone_size: -
cdr3_nt: TGTGCCAGCAGTGTCCAGGGCGGCGGCACCGGGGAGCTGTTTTTT
cdr3_aa: CASSVQGGGTGELFF

d_call: -
j_call: TRBJ2-7
v_call: TRBV19
clone_size: medium-sized
cdr3_nt: TGTGCCAGTAGTTTTTCCAGAGCCTACGAGCAGTACTTC
cdr3_aa: CASSFSRAYEQYF